The T cell receptor (beta chain) under discussion was sequenced for a study of CD8 T cells in Susac syndrome. From germline, CDR1 is MDHEN and CDR2 SYDVKM. The CDR3 has 13 amino acids. Trimming at V came to 6 bases and at J to 5 bases, leaving 4 bases not matched to a gene. It was with random hexamers that 0.5 to 1 ug RNA was reverse transcribed. In TCRdb, the immunoSEQ multiplex PCR reads were re-called with MiXCR into one record per CDR3 protein. Of about 210,000 distinct CDR3 sequences listed, about 95% are singletons. Study results and limitations: Acknowledgment was made by the study that its TCR sequencing and HLA analysis involved a relatively small number of individuals.

Points on this clonotype: Its antigen remains unidentified.

The receptor's source is a human donor with multiple sclerosis. This chain uses TRBV28 with TRBJ2-7, with 10 bases identical to TRBD2. Sequenced material: CD4+ T cells from PBMCs. CDR3 sequence reads: CASRPSGSHEQYF. The CDR3 region has the DNA TGTGCCAGCAGACCTAGCGGGAGCCACGAGCAGTACTTC.